This TCR beta chain emerged from a study of vaccination and CD4 T cells after COVID-19. Remarks on this clonotype: Its target is unknown.

Treatment indicated: roughly 11-day PBMC culture with coronavirus spike peptide pools or control peptides (ViraFEST assay). Cultured CD4+ T cell DNA underwent sequencing with the Oncomine TCR Beta short-read assay. TCRdb fed the PCR reads into MiXCR, producing one record per CDR3 protein. This sample carries 11,000 or so distinct CDR3 sequences, approximately 40% of them seen once, and the ten largest clones take over 25%. Germline V gene data show CDR1 as SGHRS and CDR2 as YFSETQ. V shed 0 bases and J shed 7 bases, with 14 bases lying between them. CDR3 size: 14 residues. The sequence came from a human donor who had recovered from COVID-19. The chain joins TRBV5-1 to TRBJ2-7; possibly TRBD1 or TRBD2 for D (5 bases each). The source material was CD4+ T cells from blood, cultured in vitro. The CDR3 DNA follows: TGCGCCAGCAGCTTGGTTCAGGGTTCGGGGGAGCAGTACTTC. This encodes CASSLVQGSGEQYF.